This passage covers 25 T cell receptor beta chains from one sample sequenced in a study of regulatory T cells in long-lasting Graves disease. Sample time point: newly diagnosed GD, antithyroid drugs for less than 3 months. From RNA extracted from PBMCs, the TCR library was made. Library construction for TCR beta used iRepertoire HTBI primers and Arm-PCR of CDR3 regions. One entry per CDR3 protein results from TCRdb running MiXCR on the multiplex PCR reads. The data show 400,000 to 500,000 distinct CDR3 sequences, 15% seen once. The sample was also linked to a second study, of T cells in Graves' hyperthyroidism and ophthalmopathy.

This specimen consisted of peripheral blood mononuclear cells (PBMCs), obtained at new diagnosis, from a patient treated with antithyroid drugs. The source is a woman aged 40 to 50 with Graves disease.

This clonotype was seen only a few times. The CDR3 reads CSARDRGHPGREQYF. The CDR3 DNA sequence: TGCAGTGCTAGAGATCGAGGCCATCCTGGGAGGGAGCAGTACTTC. The J gene is TRBJ2-7, the V gene TRBV20-1; D is possibly TRBD2 (6 bases). This CDR3 region has 15 residues. Trimming left V 0 bases short and J 7 bases short, with 19 bases between. CDR1 and CDR2 from the germline V gene are DFQATT and SNEGSKA (reference sequence).

In its sample, this clonotype was seen a few times. This chain joins TRBV19 and TRBJ1-1; the match to TRBD1 covers 9 bases. Germline lookup yields CDR1 LNHDA and CDR2 SQIVND (reference sequence). CDR3 length: 17 residues. J was trimmed by 2 bases and V by 1 base; bases with no gene match: 8. This CDR3 is CASSIVQGAIFNTEAFF. The DNA of the CDR3 is TGTGCCAGTAGTATAGTACAGGGGGCTATTTTCAACACTGAAGCTTTCTTT.

There are many counts of this clonotype. This chain links TRBV11-2 with TRBJ2-7, with a tentative D call TRBD1 (6 bases). Deletions cut 8 bases from V and 0 bases from J, with 8 bases between. Germline values: CDR1 SGHAT, CDR2 FQNNGV. The CDR3 spans 12 residues. The CDR3 loop reads CASGQNSYEQYF. Here the CDR3 DNA reads TGTGCCAGCGGACAGAACTCCTACGAGCAGTACTTC.

This clonotype appeared many times. The V call is TRBV10-3, the J call TRBJ1-4, with a possible D match to TRBD1 (6 bases). The V and J ends lost 4 bases and 5 bases respectively, with 8 bases between them. Per the germline V gene, CDR1 is ENHRY and CDR2 is SYGVKD. The CDR3 extends over 13 amino acids. Here the CDR3 DNA reads TGTGCCATCAGTGCCGGACAGAATGAAAAACTGTTTTTT. As protein: CAISAGQNEKLFF.

This clonotype was counted only a few times. This chain connects TRBV10-3 to TRBJ2-1; D not resolved. The CDR3 consists of 15 residues. V lost 0 bases, J lost 0 bases, and 6 bases lay in between. CDR1 and CDR2 from the germline V gene are ENHRY and SYGVKD. The CDR3 DNA follows: TGTGCCATCAGTGAGTCCGACGGCTCCTACAATGAGCAGTTCTTC. Translated, it gives CAISESDGSYNEQFF.

This clonotype came up many times. V is TRBV7-2 and J is TRBJ2-5; 11 bases align to TRBD2. V shed 7 bases, J shed 4 bases, and the junction held 8 bases outside the gene matches. Germline V CDR1 and CDR2: SGHTA, FQGNSA. CDR3 length: 15 residues. As DNA, the CDR3 is TGTGCCAGCACCCTGACTAGCGGGACCTCAGAGACCCAGTACTTC. Protein product: CASTLTSGTSETQYF.

This clonotype was seen many times. Written as DNA, the CDR3 is TGTGCCAGCAGTGTTGACCGTGAAGCTTTCTTT. It encodes CASSVDREAFF. The V and J genes are TRBV6-1 and TRBJ1-1; D gene unclear. V lost 4 bases to trimming and J lost 7 bases, with 7 bases between them. CDR1 is MNHNS, CDR2 SASEGT, per germline. The CDR3 runs 11 residues.

This clonotype has at least ten counts. The chain couples TRBV11-2 to TRBJ2-2; 8 bases agree with TRBD1. The V gene end was trimmed by 6 bases and the J gene end by 10 bases; junction bases not matched to a gene: 16. Germline-derived CDR1 and CDR2 are SGHAT and FQNNGV. There are 16 residues in the CDR3. The CDR3, as DNA: TGTGCCAGCAGTTATATTAGGGGCAGGGGGCCGGTGGAGCTGTTTTTT. It codes for CASSYIRGRGPVELFF.

The chain carries TRBV19 and TRBJ2-7; 7 nucleotides match TRBD1. With V trimmed by 6 bases and J by 3 bases, 11 bases remained unmatched. CDR1 and CDR2 from the germline V gene are LNHDA and SQIVND (reference sequence). The CDR3 covers 15 residues. The CDR3 protein is CASRASPGQNYEQYF. Written as DNA, the CDR3 is TGTGCCAGTAGAGCCTCCCCGGGACAGAACTACGAGCAGTACTTC.

This clonotype has at least ten counts. The rearrangement uses TRBV7-2 and TRBJ2-5; no clear D. Germline CDR1 SGHTA, CDR2 FQGNSA. V was shortened by 1 base and J by 6 bases, with 12 bases between the two germline ends. CDR3 length equals 14 residues. The CDR3 sequence is CASSLGSRQQTQYF. CDR3 sequence (DNA): TGTGCCAGCAGCTTAGGGTCCCGGCAGCAGACCCAGTACTTC. Using reference TRBV7-2 and TRBJ2-5 for the parts outside the CDR3, the full variable domain is GAGVSQSPSNKVTEKGKDVELRCDPISGHTALYWYRQSLGQGLEFLIYFQGNSAPDKSGLPSDRFSAERTGGSVSTLTIQRTQQEDSAVYLCASSLGSRQQTQYFGPGTRLLVL.

This clonotype has a handful of counts. J is TRBJ2-1 and V is TRBV9; 11 bases line up with TRBD2. This CDR3 is 15 amino acids long. The germline gives CDR1 SGDLS, CDR2 YYNGEE. The V segment lost 3 bases and the J segment 8 bases; nucleotides outside the gene matches: 7. CDR3 sequence: CASSETSGKTYEQFF. The CDR3 region has the DNA TGTGCCAGCAGCGAGACTAGCGGGAAAACGTATGAGCAGTTCTTC.

This clonotype was detected only a few times. The rearrangement links TRBV7-3 to TRBJ2-3; the match to TRBD2 covers 12 bases. V lost 0 bases and J lost 4; bases outside the gene matches: 2. This CDR3 is 16 amino acids long. The germline V gene has CDR1 SGHTA and CDR2 FQGTGA. The CDR3 region is CASSLTLAGGADTQYF. As DNA, the CDR3 is TGTGCCAGCAGCTTAACTCTAGCGGGAGGGGCAGATACGCAGTATTTT.

CDR3 coding DNA: TGCAGTGCTAGACCTCTAGATGAGCAGTTCTTC. This gives the protein CSARPLDEQFF. The chain carries TRBV20-1 and TRBJ2-1; no clear D gene. Germline V gene data show CDR1 as DFQATT and CDR2 as SNEGSKA (reference sequence). The CDR3 is made up of 11 amino acids. Trimming shortened V by 2 bases and J by 8 bases, and 7 bases separated the two germline ends.

This clonotype showed up just a few times. The chain has TRBV4-3 and TRBJ2-1; 12 bases fit TRBD2. This CDR3 spans 18 amino acids. The trim removed 1 base at V and 4 bases at J, leaving 8 bases unmatched. CDR1 is LGHNA and CDR2 is YSLEER in the germline V gene. CDR3 sequence: CASSQVLAGGPRYNEQFF. CDR3 coding DNA: TGCGCCAGCAGCCAAGTGCTAGCGGGAGGGCCACGTTACAATGAGCAGTTCTTC.

This clonotype was seen repeatedly, ten times or more. The rearrangement links TRBV7-8 to TRBJ2-1; 10 bases are a match to TRBD2. The J segment lost 4 bases and the V segment lost 2 bases, leaving 5 bases of the junction unmatched. Per germline, CDR1 SGHVS and CDR2 FQNEAQ. The CDR3 is made up of 16 amino acids. The CDR3 region has the DNA TGTGCCAGCAGCTTACCGACTAGCGGGCCTTACAATGAGCAGTTCTTC. Protein product: CASSLPTSGPYNEQFF.

The V gene is TRBV15, the J gene TRBJ2-7; possible D gene TRBD1, 6 bases. V was pared by 7 bases and J by 6 bases, with 16 bases between. The CDR3 is 13 residues long. Germline V lookup: CDR1 LNHNV, CDR2 YYDKDF (reference sequence). The CDR3 nucleotides read TGTGCCACCAAGTTCCAGGGGAAGCCCGAGCAGTACTTC. Its translation: CATKFQGKPEQYF.

This clonotype was seen at least ten times. The V gene is TRBV10-3, the J gene TRBJ1-1; possibly TRBD1 for D (5 bases). The CDR3 length is 14 residues. The germline V gene encodes CDR1 ENHRY and CDR2 SYGVKD. Trimming took 6 bases from V and 6 from J, leaving 17 bases between them. CDR3 bases: TGTGCCATCAGCCGGGACGGTCCAAGGGCTGAAGCTTTCTTT. Its translation is CAISRDGPRAEAFF.

This clonotype has a count of ten or more. J is TRBJ2-7 and V is TRBV11-2; 7 nucleotides align to TRBD2. The CDR3 extends over 13 amino acids. After removal of 5 bases from V and 6 bases from J, the junction contained 7 bases not matched to a gene. Germline V CDR1 and CDR2: SGHAT, FQNNGV. The CDR3 protein is CASSPRDYGEQYF. The CDR3 DNA is TGTGCCAGCAGCCCCCGGGACTACGGCGAGCAGTACTTC.

This clonotype has ten or more counts. This chain connects TRBV12-3 or TRBV12-4 to TRBJ1-6; perhaps TRBD1 as D (5 bases). The CDR3 covers 16 residues. Between the trimmed V and J ends, which lost 5 bases and 10 bases, there was a span of 21 bases. CDR3 sequence: CASSPGWGGGSSPLHF. The DNA of the CDR3 is TGTGCCAGCAGTCCGGGGTGGGGCGGGGGGTCGTCACCCCTCCACTTT.

In nucleotides, the CDR3 is TGTGCCAGCAGTGTACAGGGTTATCAGCCCCAGCATTTT. It yields the protein CASSVQGYQPQHF. This sequence joins TRBV12-3 or TRBV12-4 and TRBJ1-5; D might be TRBD1 (6 bases). CDR3 length equals 13 residues. Trimming pared 5 bases from V and 5 bases from J, leaving 10 bases between.

This clonotype appeared a few times. The rearrangement uses TRBV10-3 and TRBJ2-7; 7 nucleotides match TRBD1. Germline loops: CDR1 ENHRY, CDR2 SYGVKD. Losses at the gene ends were 6 bases for V and 3 bases for J; bases not matched to a gene: 8. CDR3 size: 14 residues. The DNA of the CDR3 is TGTGCCATCAGGCGATCAGGGGGTGGCTACGAGCAGTACTTC. Translated, it gives CAIRRSGGGYEQYF.

In this sample, this clonotype turned up many times. The rearrangement uses TRBV11-3 and TRBJ1-3, with no clear D. The CDR3 extends over 14 amino acids. Trimming took off 5 bases at V and 5 bases at J, with 13 bases between the two ends. CDR1 is SGHNT, CDR2 YENEEA, per germline. CDR3 sequence (DNA): TGTGCCAGCAGCCGTCGGGCTCTGAGAAACACCATATATTTT. Translated: CASSRRALRNTIYF.

This clonotype was observed at least ten times. The chain has TRBV27 and TRBJ1-4, with 7 nucleotides matching TRBD1. The germline V gene encodes CDR1 MNHEY and CDR2 SMNVEV (reference sequence). V was pared by 5 bases and J by 7 bases, with 16 bases of the junction left unmatched. The CDR3 contains 17 residues. The CDR3 loop is CASSRQGGGRVSEKLFF. In DNA, the CDR3 is TGTGCCAGCAGTCGACAGGGAGGAGGCAGAGTCAGTGAAAAACTGTTTTTT.

This clonotype was seen many times. The J gene is TRBJ2-1, the V gene TRBV12-3 or TRBV12-4, with 11 bases identical to TRBD1. Trimming removed 7 bases from V and 6 bases from J; junction bases left unmatched: 8. This CDR3 is 15 amino acids long. CDR3 in amino acids: CASKPGQGAGNEQFF. The CDR3 DNA sequence: TGTGCCAGCAAACCAGGACAGGGGGCAGGCAATGAGCAGTTCTTC.

This clonotype was seen ten or more times. The rearrangement joins TRBV11-2 to TRBJ2-3; no clear D. There are 14 residues in the CDR3. Germline-derived CDR1 and CDR2 are SGHAT and FQNNGV. V dropped 2 bases and J dropped 2 bases, with 8 bases sitting between them. CDR3 amino acids: CASSLNPFTDTQYF. The DNA for the CDR3 is TGTGCCAGCAGCTTAAATCCATTCACAGATACGCAGTATTTT.